This T cell receptor (beta chain) originates from a study of T-cell memory formation after mild COVID-19. On the study more broadly: Across donors, TCR clusters were largely donor specific.

MiXCR, run by TCRdb on the 5' RACE reads, gives a single entry per CDR3 protein. The table includes over 400,000 distinct CDR3 sequences, less than 25% detected once. The V and J ends lost 8 bases and 0 bases respectively, with 14 bases between them. The CDR3 has 14 residues. Germline V gene data show CDR1 as SNHLY and CDR2 as FYNNEI. The sequence came from an adult woman who had mild COVID-19 (a few samples of this study predate the infection). Cell type and time point are not known. The rearrangement links TRBV2 to TRBJ2-7; TRBD1 might be the D (6 bases). The source material was PBMCs or a T cell subset sorted from them (not recorded which). Here the CDR3 reads CASYRRGGSYEQYF. CDR3 nucleotides: TGTGCCAGCTATCGCCGAGGGGGCTCCTACGAGCAGTACTTC.